The T cell receptor beta chain under discussion was sequenced for a study of Ad26.COV2.S vaccination and SARS-CoV-2 variants. Study observations and caveats: The breadth of spike-specific CD8+ and CD4+ T cell responses after vaccination was reportedly substantial.

Regarding this clone: The antigen is undetermined.

Germline V gene sequence: CDR1 SNHLY, CDR2 FYNNEI. V dropped 6 bases and J dropped 7; count of bases not matched to a gene: 1. This CDR3 is built from 13 residues. The treatment: 15 to 20 received Ad26.COV2.S at low or high dose, single or two shots; roughly 5 received placebo; per-sample allocation not given. Collection of samples fell on day 63 after the first vaccine or placebo injection. It was an adult aged 18-55 years in Boston who was the donor. Measured with immunoSEQ multiplex PCR; TCRdb has only the in-frame clones, and not every one. The sample records 300,000 to 400,000 clones, roughly 91% being singletons.

This sequence originates from a person aged 18-60 years who received the Ad26.COV2.S COVID-19 vaccine or a placebo. V and J are TRBV2 and TRBJ1-6; TRBD1 matches 9 bases. The sequencing used peripheral blood, collected in a trial of Ad26.COV2.S vaccine versus placebo. The CDR3 DNA reads TGTGCCAGCAGGGGACAGGGAAATTCACCCCTCCACTTT. Protein sequence: CASRGQGNSPLHF.